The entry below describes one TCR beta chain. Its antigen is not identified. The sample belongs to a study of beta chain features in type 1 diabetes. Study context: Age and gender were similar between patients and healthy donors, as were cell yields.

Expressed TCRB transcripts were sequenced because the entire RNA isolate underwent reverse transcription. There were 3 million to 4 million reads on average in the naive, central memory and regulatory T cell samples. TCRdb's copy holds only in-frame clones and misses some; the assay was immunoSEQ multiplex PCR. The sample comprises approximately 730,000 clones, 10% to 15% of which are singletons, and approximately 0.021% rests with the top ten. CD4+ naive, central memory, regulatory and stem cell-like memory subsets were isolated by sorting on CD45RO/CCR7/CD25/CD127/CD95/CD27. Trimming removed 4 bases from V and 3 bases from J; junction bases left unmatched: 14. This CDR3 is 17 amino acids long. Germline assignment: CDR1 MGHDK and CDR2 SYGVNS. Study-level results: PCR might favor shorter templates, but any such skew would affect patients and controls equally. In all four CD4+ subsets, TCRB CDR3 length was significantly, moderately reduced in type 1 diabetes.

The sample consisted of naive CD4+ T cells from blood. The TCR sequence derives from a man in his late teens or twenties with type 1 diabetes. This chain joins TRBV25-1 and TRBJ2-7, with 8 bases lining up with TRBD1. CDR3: CASSGDAKQGGRYEQYF. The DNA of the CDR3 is TGTGCCAGCAGTGGGGACGCCAAACAGGGGGGCCGCTACGAGCAGTACTTC.